Sequencing of this TCR beta chain was carried out in a study of radiotherapy plus CTLA-4 blockade in lung cancer. Study-wide background: Of the patients, under 20% showed objective responses and approximately 34% attained disease control.

Germline-derived CDR1 and CDR2 are MNHNS and SASEGT. Trimming took 3 bases from V and 3 from J, leaving 12 bases between them. This CDR3 has 15 residues. General observations from the study: Radiotherapy plus ipilimumab was followed by expansion in blood of tumor-derived TCR clones.

Alongside CTLA-4 blockade with ipilimumab, patients with chemo-refractory metastatic non-small-cell lung cancer received focal radiation. Libraries were prepared by immunoSEQ multiplex PCR; TCRdb keeps only in-frame clonotypes and omits some of them. The sample consists of about 98,000 clones, approximately 78% of them appearing once. As to this clone: Its antigen is unknown.

The chain carries TRBV6-1 and TRBJ2-4; unclear D gene. Sequenced here: peripheral blood, sampled from a patient treated with radiotherapy plus ipilimumab. This TCR came from a human donor with non-small cell lung cancer who had a partial response to radiotherapy plus ipilimumab. The CDR3 protein is CASSEVLVVKNIQYF. The CDR3 nucleotides read TGTGCCAGCAGTGAGGTCCTAGTCGTCAAAAACATTCAGTACTTC.